The next 9 T cell receptor beta chains were all read from a single sample in a study of human T cells and chemical hapten exposure. One entry per CDR3 protein results from TCRdb running MiXCR on the RACE reads. Among roughly 120,000 distinct CDR3 sequences listed, roughly 9% were seen once. The time point denotes: patch test 2, 6 weeks after DPC sensitization. Regarding treatment: therapeutic diphenylcyclopropenone sensitization with weekly scalp DPC. The specimen comprised whole blood, sampled in connection with sensitization to the hapten diphenylcyclopropenone (DPC). Receptor source: a woman between 35 and 50 years old with alopecia areata. Some clones in this sample may be carry-over from other donors' samples.

At least ten counts were recorded for this clonotype. This chain links TRBV7-9 with TRBJ2-3; D possibly corresponds to TRBD2 (5 bases). The germline V gene encodes CDR1 SEHNR and CDR2 FQNEAQ (reference sequence). V was cut by 6 bases and J by 0 bases, with 10 bases left in between. This CDR3 spans 14 amino acids. The CDR3 reads CASRSGVSTDTQYF. In nucleotides, the CDR3 is TGTGCCAGCAGATCCGGGGTTAGCACAGATACGCAGTATTTT.

This clonotype was counted only a few times. This chain connects TRBV5-6 to TRBJ1-5; D uncertain. Trimming took 1 base from V and 1 from J, leaving 9 bases between them. Germline-derived CDR1 and CDR2 are SGHDT and YYEEEE. The CDR3 length is 15 residues. The CDR3 region is CASSLLGESNQPQHF. The CDR3 coding sequence is TGTGCCAGCAGCTTGCTGGGTGAGAGCAATCAGCCCCAGCATTTT.

This chain joins TRBV28 and TRBJ2-7, with D possibly TRBD1 on 6 matching bases. Germline assignment: CDR1 MDHEN and CDR2 SYDVKM. With 2 bases removed from V and 3 bases from J, the gap between germline ends came to 11 bases. There are 14 residues in the CDR3. The CDR3 sequence is CASSLITGRYEQYF. The CDR3 DNA reads as TGTGCCAGCAGTTTAATTACAGGGCGCTACGAGCAGTACTTC.

Remarks on this clonotype: A much larger clone differs by one base, so this may be a read error. The rearrangement links TRBV4-2 to TRBJ1-4; the match to TRBD1 covers 9 bases. V dropped 2 bases and J dropped 8; count of bases not matched to a gene: 9. The CDR3 totals 16 residues. Germline loops: CDR1 LGHNA, CDR2 YNFKEQ. CDR3 loop: CASSQSDRGEEEKLFF. For the CDR3, the DNA is TGTGCCAGCAGCCAATCGGACAGGGGAGAGGAGGAAAAACTGTTTTTT.

A word on this clonotype: It is likely a read error, because the conserved phenylalanine at the end of the CDR3 is missing. The chain has TRBV7-2 and TRBJ1-4; D perhaps matches TRBD1 (5 bases). V was trimmed by 11 bases and J by 3 bases, leaving 10 bases between them. This CDR3 is built from 12 residues. Germline CDR1 SGHTA, CDR2 FQGNSA. The CDR3 region has the DNA TGTGCCGCGGGGCGGGCTAATGAAAAACTGTTTTCT. Translated, it gives CAAGRANEKLFS.

The sample holds many counts of this clonotype. CDR3 nucleotides: TGTGCCAGCAGCCAAGATCTAGCGGGGGGGCGCTACAATGAGCAGTTCTTC. This codes for CASSQDLAGGRYNEQFF. The chain has TRBV3-1 and TRBJ2-1, with 12 positions matching TRBD2. This CDR3 is built from 17 residues. The trim removed 0 bases at V and 3 bases at J, leaving 3 bases unmatched. Germline assignment: CDR1 LGHDT and CDR2 YNNKEL (reference sequence).

The chain recombines TRBV3-1 with TRBJ2-7, with D tentatively TRBD1 (6 bases). Looked up from germline, CDR1 is LGHDT and CDR2 is YNNKEL (reference sequence). The CDR3 totals 14 residues. Trimming took 2 bases from V and 2 from J, leaving 10 bases between them. The DNA for the CDR3 is TGTGCCAGCAGCCAACAGGACAGCACCTACGAGCAGTACTTC. Translating gives CASSQQDSTYEQYF.

Written as DNA, the CDR3 is TGTGCCTGGAGCGCGGCCATAACCTATGGCTACACCTTC. Translation: CAWSAAITYGYTF. J is TRBJ1-2 and V is TRBV30; D not resolved. Trimming took off 3 bases at V and 4 bases at J, with 12 bases between the two ends. This CDR3 is built from 13 residues. Germline CDR1 GTSNPN, CDR2 SVGIG (reference sequence).

The rearrangement links TRBV7-6 to TRBJ2-4, with D perhaps matching TRBD1 (10 bases). The germline V gene encodes CDR1 SGHVS and CDR2 FNYEAQ. V gave up 4 bases and J gave up 1 base, with 32 bases separating them. The CDR3 is made up of 22 amino acids. The CDR3 DNA sequence: TGTGCCAGCAGCTCCGGACAGGGGGGAGGACTAGCGCTCGGTAGTGCCAAAAACATTCAGTACTTC. This translates into CASSSGQGGGLALGSAKNIQYF.